The clone carrying this TCR beta chain came up many times. Its specificity is unknown. Per germline, CDR1 MNHNS and CDR2 SASEGT. With 5 bases removed from V and 0 bases from J, the gap between germline ends came to 10 bases. The CDR3 length is 14 residues. These data come from a study of T-cell reconstitution after alpha-beta-depleted transplantation in children. The TCRbeta library incorporated unique molecular identifiers. MiXCR, applied by TCRdb to the PCR reads, yields one record per CDR3 protein. The sample yields approximately 170,000 distinct CDR3 sequences, around 10% seen once. Study results and limitations: A year had passed since transplant, and T-cell counts and diversity by then came mostly from newly produced T cells.

The TCR sequence derives from a boy aged 2 to 9 with acute myeloid leukemia, due to receive a stem cell transplant. The J gene is TRBJ1-1, the V gene TRBV6-1; D is ambiguous. This sample comprised PBMCs, obtained before TCRalphabeta/CD19-depleted stem cell transplant. CDR3 protein: CASSPDTLNTEAFF. CDR3 DNA: TGTGCCAGCAGTCCCGACACCTTGAACACTGAAGCTTTCTTT.